The entry below describes one TCR beta chain. What it recognizes is unknown. The record originates from a study of T-cell reconstitution after alpha-beta-depleted transplantation in children. Study-level results: From newly produced T cells came most of the T-cell counts and diversity one year after transplant.

Germline lookup yields CDR1 SGDLS and CDR2 YYNGEE. The CDR3 runs to 17 residues. Deletions cut 0 bases from V and 6 bases from J, with 21 bases between. Construction of the TCRbeta library involved unique molecular identifiers. In TCRdb, the PCR reads were re-called with MiXCR into one record per CDR3 protein. The sample contains over 100,000 distinct CDR3 sequences, 6% to 9% of which appear only once. The sample was PBMCs, taken before TCRalphabeta/CD19-depleted stem cell transplant. The clonotype comes from a boy younger than 10 with acute lymphoblastic leukemia, due to receive a stem cell transplant. The chain is built from TRBV9 and TRBJ1-1; D remains ambiguous. The CDR3 loop is CASSVAPPGVRGAEAFF. The CDR3 DNA reads as TGTGCCAGCAGCGTAGCCCCCCCCGGGGTCCGGGGAGCTGAAGCTTTCTTT.